Each of the 13 T cell receptor beta chains below was sequenced from the same sample in a study of blood T cell repertoires in COVID-19. The data were produced by immunoSEQ multiplex PCR, yet TCRdb's version contains in-frame clones alone and is incomplete. The sample consists of about 190,000 clones, about four fifths of them appearing once. Sequencing input: PBMCs or T cells enriched from blood (not recorded which). These receptors were taken from a woman younger than 45 who had recovered from COVID-19.

Only one count was recorded for this clone. The chain has TRBV5-4 and TRBJ1-1; TRBD1 agrees at 7 bases. The V gene's germline CDR1 is SGHNT and CDR2 YYREEE (reference sequence). Losses at the gene ends were 0 bases for V and 5 bases for J; bases not matched to a gene: 4. This CDR3 is built from 14 residues. CDR3 DNA sequence: TGTGCCAGCAGCTTGGCTTCCAGGGGGACTGAAGCTTTCTTT. This sequence encodes CASSLASRGTEAFF. The full variable domain, with the rest looked up from reference TRBV5-4 and TRBJ1-1, is ETGVTQSPTHLIKTRGQQVTLRCSSQSGHNTVSWYQQALGQGPQFIFQYYREEENGRGNFPPRFSGLQFPNYSSELNVNALELDDSALYLCASSLASRGTEAFFGQGTRLTVV.

The chain carries TRBV19 and TRBJ1-6, with 7 bases that match TRBD1. Germline values: CDR1 LNHDA, CDR2 SQIVND (reference sequence). This CDR3 region has 16 residues. V lost 3 bases to trimming and J lost 9 bases; unmatched junction nucleotides: 11. The CDR3 is CASSISGTGAGSPLHF. The CDR3 nucleotides read TGTGCCAGTAGTATTAGCGGAACAGGGGCTGGTTCACCCCTCCACTTT.

The chain uses TRBV6-5 and TRBJ1-2, with D unclear. Trimming took 0 bases from V and 3 from J, leaving 5 bases between them. Looked up from germline, CDR1 is MNHEY and CDR2 is SVGAGI. The CDR3 has 13 amino acids. The CDR3 loop reads CASSYSDYYGYTF. CDR3 bases: TGTGCCAGCAGTTACTCGGACTACTATGGCTACACCTTC.

V and J are TRBV6-4 and TRBJ2-6; 10 nucleotides align to TRBD1. The V and J ends lost 4 bases and 0 bases, in that order; junction bases with no gene match: 0. There are 16 residues in the CDR3. The germline V gene encodes CDR1 MRHNA and CDR2 SNTAGT. CDR3: CASSGTGGSGANVLTF. CDR3 coding DNA: TGTGCCAGCAGTGGGACAGGGGGCTCTGGGGCCAACGTCCTGACTTTC.

V and J are TRBV20-1 and TRBJ2-5, with 11 bases aligning to TRBD1. CDR1 is DFQATT, CDR2 SNEGSKA, per germline (reference sequence). V lost 3 bases, J lost 6 bases, and 6 bases stayed unmatched. The CDR3 covers 14 residues. DNA of the CDR3: TGCAGTGCTAGTAGGGACAGGGGGGTGAAGACCCAGTACTTC. Encoded protein: CSASRDRGVKTQYF.

The chain is built from TRBV19 and TRBJ2-5; TRBD2 aligns across 8 bases. Germline V gives CDR1 LNHDA, CDR2 SQIVND (reference sequence). V trimming: 6 bases; J trimming: 3 bases; junction bases outside the gene matches: 6. The CDR3 length is 14 residues. Written as DNA, the CDR3 is TGTGCCAGTAGGAGTAGACTAGCGAAAGAGACCCAGTACTTC. Translated, it gives CASRSRLAKETQYF.

This rearrangement joins TRBV7-3 to TRBJ1-1, with D unclear. The V end was cut by 1 base, the J end by 1 base, with 7 bases between. Germline lookup yields CDR1 SGHTA and CDR2 FQGTGA. The CDR3 spans 14 residues. The CDR3 region has the DNA TGTGCCAGCAGCTTAATCGGCGGGAACACTGAAGCTTTCTTT. It yields the protein CASSLIGGNTEAFF.

In the case of this clone: Other DNA sequences within the sample encode an identical CDR3. V gene TRBV6-5 combines with J gene TRBJ1-1; no firm D call. V was trimmed by 6 bases and J by 4 bases, leaving 9 bases between them. Germline V lookup: CDR1 MNHEY, CDR2 SVGAGI. This CDR3 has 12 residues. The CDR3: CASRAGSTEAFF. CDR3 sequence (DNA): TGTGCCAGCAGGGCCGGGAGCACTGAAGCTTTCTTT.

This clone was counted a single time. The chain links TRBV10-2 to TRBJ2-2; 7 bases match TRBD1. V dropped 6 bases and J dropped 7; count of bases not matched to a gene: 8. This CDR3 comprises 14 residues. Germline CDR1 is WSHSY and CDR2 is SAAADI. Written as DNA, the CDR3 is TGCGCCAGCAGGCTGACAGGGTTTAGCGGGGAGCTGTTTTTT. This codes for CASRLTGFSGELFF.

This clone occurred a few times. Additional DNA sequences in this sample encode the identical CDR3. The chain recombines TRBV7-2 with TRBJ2-3, with D maybe TRBD2 (7 bases). Looked up from germline, CDR1 is SGHTA and CDR2 is FQGNSA. V lost 5 bases to trimming and J lost 3 bases, with 12 bases between them. The CDR3 is 14 residues long. The CDR3, as DNA: TGTGCCAGCAGCCCCAGGGGAGGGACAGATACGCAGTATTTT. Its translation: CASSPRGGTDTQYF.

This chain joins TRBV5-1 and TRBJ1-1; weak D call: TRBD1 (6 bases). Trimming removed 2 bases from V and 1 base from J, with 18 bases in between. The CDR3 has 17 amino acids. The germline gives CDR1 SGHRS, CDR2 YFSETQ. The CDR3 region is CASSFSLQGGSNTEAFF. The CDR3 coding sequence is TGCGCCAGCAGCTTTTCTTTACAGGGAGGGTCGAACACTGAAGCTTTCTTT.

This chain uses TRBV9 with TRBJ2-3, with D maybe TRBD1 (7 bases). Trimming removed 3 bases from V and 2 bases from J, with 19 bases in between. Per germline, CDR1 SGDLS and CDR2 YYNGEE. This CDR3 comprises 17 residues. CDR3 loop: CASSAPRAGTVTDTQYF. CDR3 DNA: TGTGCCAGCAGCGCTCCTCGCGCGGGGACAGTCACAGATACGCAGTATTTT.

In its sample, this clone was seen once. The V gene is TRBV28, the J gene TRBJ1-6, with a possible D match to TRBD1 (6 bases). There are 16 residues in the CDR3. Germline CDR1 and CDR2: MDHEN and SYDVKM. Trimming stripped 5 bases from V and 5 bases from J, with 16 bases between. CDR3 DNA sequence: TGTGCCAGCAGTGACGGACAGCCAACTCATAATTCACCCCTCCACTTT. It specifies CASSDGQPTHNSPLHF.